The rows below give T cell receptor beta chains drawn from one sample of a study of T cells after posttransplantation cyclophosphamide. Some clones are missing from TCRdb's copy, which holds only in-frame ones; the method was immunoSEQ multiplex PCR. The table has roughly 11,000 clones, about 80% seen once. The input for sequencing was PBMCs, taken about 380 days after allogeneic stem cell transplant with calcineurin inhibitor and methotrexate. These TCRs come from a male patient aged 30 to 40 who received an allogeneic stem cell transplant from an unrelated donor, was CMV-positive, and had acute GVHD only. The graft donor may be the source of some T cells. CDR3s include the opening cysteine and the closing phenylalanine or tryptophan. Fields, in order: clone size, V gene, D gene, J gene, CDR3 DNA, CDR3 protein. A D gene is named only where the DNA matches it firmly. The size field is filled for only some rows; it gives once, few, many or a size class.

>NA|TRBV13|NA|TRBJ1-6
TGTGCCAGTAACCCCGTAGGGAGCTCCTATAATTCACCCCTCCACTTT
CASNPVGSSYNSPLHF
>NA|TRBV6-5|TRBD1|TRBJ2-7
TGTGCCAGCACCCCGGACAGGGGGCGCGAGCAGTACTTC
CASTPDRGREQYF
>few|TRBV4-1|TRBD1|TRBJ2-7
TGCGCCAGCAGCCCCGGGACAGGGGGCTACGAGCAGTACTTC
CASSPGTGGYEQYF
>NA|TRBV9|NA|TRBJ2-7
TGTGCCAGCAGCGTAGATAACTCCCGCTCCTACGAGCAGTACTTC
CASSVDNSRSYEQYF
>NA|TRBV19|NA|TRBJ2-7
TGTGCCAGTAGTATAGGACATACCCTCTACGAGCAGTACTTC
CASSIGHTLYEQYF
>NA|TRBV4-1|NA|TRBJ1-3
TGCGCCAGCAGCCCGCAGGCGGGAAACACCATATATTTT
CASSPQAGNTIYF
>NA|TRBV2|TRBD1|TRBJ2-7
TGTGCCAGCACCGAAGTGGGACAGGGACTGTACGAGCAGTACTTC
CASTEVGQGLYEQYF
>few|TRBV5-1|NA|TRBJ2-2
TGCGCCAGCAGCCGAGGTAGTGGAACCGGGGAGCTGTTTTTT
CASSRGSGTGELFF
>NA|TRBV9|NA|TRBJ1-4
TGTGCCAGCAGCGCGCCGATTGACAGAAATGAAAAACTGTTTTTT
CASSAPIDRNEKLFF
>once|TRBV5-4|NA|TRBJ2-1
TGTGCCAGCAGCGGCCCTGACATCAATGAGCAGTTCTTC
CASSGPDINEQFF
>NA|TRBV4-1|TRBD1|TRBJ1-1
TGCGCCAGCCGTACAGGGGGCACTGAAGCTTTCTTT
CASRTGGTEAFF
>NA|TRBV2|TRBD1|TRBJ2-7
TGTGCCAGCAGGCCAACCGGGACAGGCGCCTACGAGCAGTACTTC
CASRPTGTGAYEQYF
>NA|TRBV5-1|TRBD1|TRBJ1-2
TGCGCCAGCAGCAAGGGACAGGGGACGCAGGATGGCTACACCTTC
CASSKGQGTQDGYTF
>NA|TRBV4-1|NA|TRBJ1-1
TGCGCCAGCAGCCAAGGTGGGGCCTCCGTTGAACCCTCCTCGAACACTGAAGCTTTCTTT
CASSQGGASVEPSSNTEAFF
>NA|TRBV11-3|NA|TRBJ1-1
TGTGCCAGCAGCTTATTTCCTCGGGACAAAGCTTTCTTT
CASSLFPRDKAFF
>NA|TRBV9|NA|TRBJ1-1
TGTGCCAGCAGCGCCAGCTCCCGAGGGACTGAAGCTTTCTTT
CASSASSRGTEAFF
>NA|TRBV6-5|NA|TRBJ1-6
TGTGCCAGCAGGACCGGCCAGGATTCACCCCTCCACTTT
CASRTGQDSPLHF
>NA|TRBV4-1|TRBD1|TRBJ1-1
TGCGCCAGCAGCACCTTGACAGGGTTCGGGGCTGAAGCTTTCTTT
CASSTLTGFGAEAFF
>NA|TRBV5-7|TRBD1|TRBJ2-2
TGTGCCAGCAGATCCGGGACAGGGGGGAACACCGGGGAGCTGTTTTTT
CASRSGTGGNTGELFF
>NA|TRBV6-1|NA|TRBJ1-1
TGTGCCAGCACCCCGGACCCCTCGGGGGGCACTGAAGCTTTCTTT
CASTPDPSGGTEAFF
>NA|TRBV29-1|NA|TRBJ1-1
TGCAGCGGGGCGGGAATTGAAGCTTTCTTT
CSGAGIEAFF
>NA|TRBV7-2|NA|TRBJ1-5
TGTGCCAGCAGCCAAGGAGGAGCGAATCAGCCCCAGCATTTT
CASSQGGANQPQHF
>NA|TRBV19|TRBD2|TRBJ2-7
TGTGCCAGTAGTATAGATGCCAGCGGGGCTCCGGAGCAGTACTTC
CASSIDASGAPEQYF
>NA|TRBV27|NA|TRBJ1-5
TGTGCCAGCAGTTTATCTGGGGGGGCTAGCAATCAGCCCCAGCATTTT
CASSLSGGASNQPQHF
>NA|TRBV9|NA|TRBJ2-1
TGTGCCAGCAACCCTTTAGGGACTGACTACAATGAGCAGTTCTTC
CASNPLGTDYNEQFF
>NA|TRBV27|TRBD1|TRBJ1-2
TGTGCCAGCAGTTTAACCGGACAGGGGCTCGCTGGCTACACCTTC
CASSLTGQGLAGYTF
>once|TRBV7-3|TRBD1|TRBJ2-2
TGTGCCAGCAGCTTAGTCGGGACAGTCGGCTACACCGGGGAGCTGTTTTTT
CASSLVGTVGYTGELFF
>NA|TRBV6-5|TRBD1|TRBJ1-2
TGTGCCAGCAGTTTGCAGGGGGCATTTGGCTACACCTTC
CASSLQGAFGYTF
>NA|TRBV6-5|NA|TRBJ2-3
TGTGCCAGCAGTCTTATGGGGCCTGGGGATACGCAGTATTTT
CASSLMGPGDTQYF
>NA|TRBV5-4|NA|TRBJ1-2
TGTGCCAGCAGCTTGACAGTCCCTTATGGCTACACCTTC
CASSLTVPYGYTF
>NA|TRBV2|TRBD2|TRBJ2-2
TGTGCCAGCAGACGACTAGCGGGGGGATCCGGGGAGCTGTTTTTT
CASRRLAGGSGELFF
>NA|TRBV7-3|NA|TRBJ2-3
TGTGCCAGCAGCTTAGGGCACGACACAGATACGCAGTATTTT
CASSLGHDTDTQYF
>NA|TRBV4-1|TRBD2|TRBJ2-2
TGCGCCAGCAGCCAAGACCCGCCTTGGGCGGGAGGGAACACCGGGGAGCTGTTTTTT
CASSQDPPWAGGNTGELFF
>once|TRBV9|TRBD2|TRBJ2-1
TGTGCCAGCAGCGTAGCGGGAGGGGGGTACAATGAGCAGTTCTTC
CASSVAGGGYNEQFF
>NA|TRBV4-3|TRBD2|TRBJ2-5
TGCGCCAGCAGCCTCTCCGGGCGGACTAGCGAAGAGACCCAGTACTTC
CASSLSGRTSEETQYF
>few|TRBV11-2|TRBD1|TRBJ2-1
TGTGCCAGCAGCCACGGACAGGGCCTGTTACAACACGGGTCCAATGAGCAGTTCTTC
CASSHGQGLLQHGSNEQFF
>NA|TRBV7-9|NA|TRBJ1-2
TGTGCCAGCAGCTTATTGAGCCCGATCTATGGCTACACCTTC
CASSLLSPIYGYTF
>few|TRBV6-4|NA|TRBJ1-6
TGTGCCAGCAGTGACTCCACTGGTTCACCCCTCCACTTT
CASSDSTGSPLHF
>few|TRBV5-4|NA|TRBJ1-4
TGTGCCAGCAGCTCATACTCGGGAGGACGGACTGAAAAACTGTTTTTT
CASSSYSGGRTEKLFF
>NA|TRBV5-1|NA|TRBJ2-6
TGCGCCAGCAGCCCGGAAGGGGGACCAAGCTCTGGGGCCAACGTCCTGACTTTC
CASSPEGGPSSGANVLTF
>NA|TRBV5-4|NA|TRBJ2-1
TGTGCCAGCAGCTTGGCGGGTGGCGGGGGCGCCCATGAGCAGTTCTTC
CASSLAGGGGAHEQFF
>NA|TRBV15|NA|TRBJ1-2
TGTGCCACCAGCAGAGCCCTAGAATGGTATGGCTACACCTTC
CATSRALEWYGYTF
>few|TRBV5-1|NA|TRBJ1-3
TGCGCCAGCAGCTTGGACGAGTTCTCTGGAAACACCATATATTTT
CASSLDEFSGNTIYF
>NA|TRBV4-1|TRBD2|TRBJ2-3
TGCGCCAGCAGTTCGACTAGCGGGAGAACAGATACGCAGTATTTT
CASSSTSGRTDTQYF
>NA|TRBV27|NA|TRBJ1-1
TGTGCCAGCAAGAACTTGAACACTGAAGCTTTCTTT
CASKNLNTEAFF
>NA|TRBV30|TRBD1|TRBJ1-1
TGTGCCTGGACGTGGGCGGGACAGTTGAACACTGAAGCTTTCTTT
CAWTWAGQLNTEAFF
>NA|TRBV15|NA|TRBJ1-2
TGTGCCACCAGCAGAGATCGCAGCTATGGCTACACCTTC
CATSRDRSYGYTF
>NA|TRBV19|NA|TRBJ2-1
TGTGCCAGTAGTATAGGCGGGACGCAGCAGTTCTTC
CASSIGGTQQFF
>NA|TRBV5-1|NA|TRBJ2-5
TGCGCCAGCAGCTTGACGCCTAGCCTCAGGGAGACCCAGTACTTC
CASSLTPSLRETQYF
>NA|TRBV7-9|TRBD1|TRBJ1-5
TGTGCCAGCAGCTCGACAGGGGGACCTTATAGCAATCAGCCCCAGCATTTT
CASSSTGGPYSNQPQHF
>NA|TRBV5-1|TRBD2|TRBJ2-1
TGCGCCAGCAGTGTAGCGGGACTTGGGGATGAGCAGTTCTTC
CASSVAGLGDEQFF
>NA|TRBV7-8|TRBD1|TRBJ2-7
TGTGCCAGCACTATCAATAGGGTCGGGGACAGGCCCTACGAGCAGTACTTC
CASTINRVGDRPYEQYF
>NA|TRBV5-1|TRBD1|TRBJ2-5
TGCGCCAGCAGCGATCTGACAGGGGAAGAGACCCAGTACTTC
CASSDLTGEETQYF